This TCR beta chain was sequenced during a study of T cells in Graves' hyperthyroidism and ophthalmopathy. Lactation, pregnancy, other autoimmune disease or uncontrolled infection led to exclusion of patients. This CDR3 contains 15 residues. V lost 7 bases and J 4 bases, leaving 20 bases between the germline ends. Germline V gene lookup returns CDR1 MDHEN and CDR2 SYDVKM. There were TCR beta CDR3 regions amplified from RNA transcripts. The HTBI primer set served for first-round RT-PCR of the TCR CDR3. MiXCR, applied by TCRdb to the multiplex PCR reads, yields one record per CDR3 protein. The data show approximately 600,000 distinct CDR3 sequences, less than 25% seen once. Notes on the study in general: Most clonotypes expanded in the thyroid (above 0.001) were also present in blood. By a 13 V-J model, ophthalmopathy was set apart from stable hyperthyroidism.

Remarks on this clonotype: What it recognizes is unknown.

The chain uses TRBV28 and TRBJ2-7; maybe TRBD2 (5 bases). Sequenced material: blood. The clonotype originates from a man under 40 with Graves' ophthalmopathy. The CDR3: CASTIASTGTYEQYF. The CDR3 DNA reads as TGTGCCAGCACAATCGCTTCGACGGGAACTTACGAGCAGTACTTC.